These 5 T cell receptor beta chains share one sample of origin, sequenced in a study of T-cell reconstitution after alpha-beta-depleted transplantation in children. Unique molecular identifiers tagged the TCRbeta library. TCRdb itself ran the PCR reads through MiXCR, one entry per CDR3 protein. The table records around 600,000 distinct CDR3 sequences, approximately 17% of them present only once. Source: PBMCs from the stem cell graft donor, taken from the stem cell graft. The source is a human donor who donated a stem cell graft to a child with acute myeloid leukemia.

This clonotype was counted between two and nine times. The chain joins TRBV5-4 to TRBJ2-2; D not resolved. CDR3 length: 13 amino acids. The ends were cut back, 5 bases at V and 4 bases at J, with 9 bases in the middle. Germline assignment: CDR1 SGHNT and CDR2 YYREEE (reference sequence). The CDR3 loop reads CASRFGATGELFF. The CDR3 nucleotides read TGTGCCAGCAGATTCGGAGCCACCGGGGAGCTGTTTTTT. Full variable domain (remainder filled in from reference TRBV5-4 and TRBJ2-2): ETGVTQSPTHLIKTRGQQVTLRCSSQSGHNTVSWYQQALGQGPQFIFQYYREEENGRGNFPPRFSGLQFPNYSSELNVNALELDDSALYLCASRFGATGELFFGEGSRLTVL.

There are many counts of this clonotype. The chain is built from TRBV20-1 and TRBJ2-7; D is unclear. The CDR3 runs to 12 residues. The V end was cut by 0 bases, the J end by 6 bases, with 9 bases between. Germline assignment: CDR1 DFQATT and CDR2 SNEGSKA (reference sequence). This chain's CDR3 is CSARDHGSEQYV. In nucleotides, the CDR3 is TGCAGTGCTAGAGATCACGGGTCCGAGCAGTACGTC.

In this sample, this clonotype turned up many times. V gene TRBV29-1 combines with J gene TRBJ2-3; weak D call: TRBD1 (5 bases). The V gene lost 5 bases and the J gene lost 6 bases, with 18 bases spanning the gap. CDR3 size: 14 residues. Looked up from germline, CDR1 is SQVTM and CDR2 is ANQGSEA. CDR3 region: CSVLGQGSRDTQYF. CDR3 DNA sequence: TGCAGCGTTCTAGGGCAGGGAAGCCGGGATACGCAGTATTTT.

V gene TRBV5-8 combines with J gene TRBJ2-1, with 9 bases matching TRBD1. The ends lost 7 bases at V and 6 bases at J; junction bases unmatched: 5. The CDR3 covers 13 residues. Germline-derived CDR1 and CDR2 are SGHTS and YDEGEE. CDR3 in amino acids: CASFPGQGNEQFF. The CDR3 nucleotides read TGTGCCAGCTTCCCGGGACAGGGCAATGAGCAGTTCTTC. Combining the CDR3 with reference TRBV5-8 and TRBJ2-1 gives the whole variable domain EAGVTQSPTHLIKTRGQQATLRCSPISGHTSVYWYQQALGLGLQFLLWYDEGEERNRGNFPPRFSGRQFPNYSSELNVNALELEDSALYLCASFPGQGNEQFFGPGTRLTVL.

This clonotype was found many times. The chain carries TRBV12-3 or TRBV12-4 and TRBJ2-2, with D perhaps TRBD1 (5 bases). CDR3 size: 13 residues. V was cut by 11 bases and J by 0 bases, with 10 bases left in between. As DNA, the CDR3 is TGTGCCGGGGCCATCACGAACACCGGGGAGCTGTTTTTT. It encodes CAGAITNTGELFF.